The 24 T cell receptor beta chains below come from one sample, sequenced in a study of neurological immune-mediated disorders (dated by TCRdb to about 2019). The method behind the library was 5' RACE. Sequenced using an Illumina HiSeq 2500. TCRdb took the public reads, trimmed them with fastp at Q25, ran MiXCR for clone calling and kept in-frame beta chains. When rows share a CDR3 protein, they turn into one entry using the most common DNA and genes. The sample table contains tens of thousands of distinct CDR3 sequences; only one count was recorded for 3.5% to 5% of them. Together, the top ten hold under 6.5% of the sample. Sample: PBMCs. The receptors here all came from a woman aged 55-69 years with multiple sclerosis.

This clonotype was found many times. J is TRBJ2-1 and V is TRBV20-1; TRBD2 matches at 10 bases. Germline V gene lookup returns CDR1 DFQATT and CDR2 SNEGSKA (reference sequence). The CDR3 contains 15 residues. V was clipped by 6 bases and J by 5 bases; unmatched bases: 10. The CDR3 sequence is CSAHSGTSVDNEQFF. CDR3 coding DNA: TGCAGTGCACACTCCGGGACTAGCGTCGACAATGAGCAGTTCTTC.

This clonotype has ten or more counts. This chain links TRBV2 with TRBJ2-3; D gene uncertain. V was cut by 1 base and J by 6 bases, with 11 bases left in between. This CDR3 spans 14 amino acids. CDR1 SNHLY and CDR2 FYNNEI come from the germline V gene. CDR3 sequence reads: CASSEGFSADTQYF. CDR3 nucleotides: TGTGCCAGCAGTGAAGGTTTTTCTGCCGATACGCAGTATTTT.

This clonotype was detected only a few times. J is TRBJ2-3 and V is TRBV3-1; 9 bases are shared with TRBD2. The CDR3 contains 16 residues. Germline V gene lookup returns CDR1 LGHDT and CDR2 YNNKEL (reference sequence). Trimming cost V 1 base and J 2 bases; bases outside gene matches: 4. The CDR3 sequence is CASSQAAGGFTDTQYF. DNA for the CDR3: TGTGCCAGCAGCCAAGCAGCGGGGGGCTTCACAGATACGCAGTATTTT.

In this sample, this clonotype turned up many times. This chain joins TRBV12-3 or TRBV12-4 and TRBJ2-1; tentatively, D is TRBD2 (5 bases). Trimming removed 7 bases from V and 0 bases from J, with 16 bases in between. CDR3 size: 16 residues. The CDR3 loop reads CASTPRTVSSYNEQFF. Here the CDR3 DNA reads TGTGCCAGCACCCCCAGGACTGTGAGCTCCTACAATGAGCAGTTCTTC.

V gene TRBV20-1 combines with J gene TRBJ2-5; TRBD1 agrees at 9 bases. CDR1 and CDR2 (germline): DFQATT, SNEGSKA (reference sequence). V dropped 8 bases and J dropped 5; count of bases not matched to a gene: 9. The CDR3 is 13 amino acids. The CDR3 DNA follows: TGCAGTACAAACAGGGGGCGCGGGGAGACCCAGTACTTC. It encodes CSTNRGRGETQYF.

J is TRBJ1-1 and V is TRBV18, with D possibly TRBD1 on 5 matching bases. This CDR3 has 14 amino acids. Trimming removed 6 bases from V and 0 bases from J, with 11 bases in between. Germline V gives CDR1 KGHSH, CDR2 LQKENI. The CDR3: CASSLDILNTEAFF. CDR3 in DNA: TGTGCCAGCTCTCTGGACATTTTGAACACTGAAGCTTTCTTT.

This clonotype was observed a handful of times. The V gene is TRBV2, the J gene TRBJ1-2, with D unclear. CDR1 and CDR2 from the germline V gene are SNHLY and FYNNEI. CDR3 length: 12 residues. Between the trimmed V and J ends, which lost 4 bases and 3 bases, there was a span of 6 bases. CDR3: CASSGTDYGYTF. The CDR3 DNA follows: TGTGCCAGCAGTGGGACGGACTATGGCTACACCTTC.

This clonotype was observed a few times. CDR3 sequence (DNA): TGCGCCAGCAGCTTGGAGGCAGGGACGAGCACAGATACGCAGTATTTT. Protein product: CASSLEAGTSTDTQYF. The chain links TRBV5-1 to TRBJ2-3; the D gene could be TRBD1 or TRBD2 (5 bases each). The CDR3 runs to 16 residues. Germline CDR1 SGHRS, CDR2 YFSETQ. V was cut by 0 bases and J by 0 bases, with 11 bases left in between. The full variable domain, with the rest looked up from reference TRBV5-1 and TRBJ2-3, is KAGVTQTPRYLIKTRGQQVTLSCSPISGHRSVSWYQQTPGQGLQFLFEYFSETQRNKGNFPGRFSGRQFSNSRSEMNVSTLELGDSALYLCASSLEAGTSTDTQYFGPGTRLTVL.

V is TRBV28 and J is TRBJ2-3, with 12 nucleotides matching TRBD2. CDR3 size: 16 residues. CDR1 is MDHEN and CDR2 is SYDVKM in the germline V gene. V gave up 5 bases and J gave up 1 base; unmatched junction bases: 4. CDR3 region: CASSPRLAGGTDTQYF. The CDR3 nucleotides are TGTGCCAGCAGTCCCCGACTAGCGGGGGGCACAGATACGCAGTATTTT.

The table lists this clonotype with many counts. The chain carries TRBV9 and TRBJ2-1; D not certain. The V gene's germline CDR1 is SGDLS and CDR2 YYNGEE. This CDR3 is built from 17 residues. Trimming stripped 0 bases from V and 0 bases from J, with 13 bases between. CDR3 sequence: CASSVAGSRSSYNEQFF. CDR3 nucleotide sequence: TGTGCCAGCAGCGTAGCAGGTTCCCGGAGCTCCTACAATGAGCAGTTCTTC.

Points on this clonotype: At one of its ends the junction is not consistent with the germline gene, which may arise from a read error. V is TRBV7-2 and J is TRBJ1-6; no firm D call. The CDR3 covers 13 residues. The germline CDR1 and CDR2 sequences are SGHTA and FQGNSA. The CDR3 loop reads CASSLSKDSPLNF. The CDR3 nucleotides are TGTGCCAGCAGCTTATCGAAAGACTCACCCCTCAACTTT. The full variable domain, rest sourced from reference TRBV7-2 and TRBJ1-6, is GAGVSQSPSNKVTEKGKDVELRCDPISGHTALYWYRQSLGQGLEFLIYFQGNSAPDKSGLPSDRFSAERTGGSVSTLTIQRTQQEDSAVYLCASSLSKDSPLNFGNGTRLTVT.

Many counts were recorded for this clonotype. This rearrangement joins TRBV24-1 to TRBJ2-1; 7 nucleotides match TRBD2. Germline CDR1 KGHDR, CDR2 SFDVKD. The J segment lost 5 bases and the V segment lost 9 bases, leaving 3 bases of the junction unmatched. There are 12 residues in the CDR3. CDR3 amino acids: CATRGDHNEQFF. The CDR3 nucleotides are TGTGCCACCCGGGGGGACCACAATGAGCAGTTCTTC.

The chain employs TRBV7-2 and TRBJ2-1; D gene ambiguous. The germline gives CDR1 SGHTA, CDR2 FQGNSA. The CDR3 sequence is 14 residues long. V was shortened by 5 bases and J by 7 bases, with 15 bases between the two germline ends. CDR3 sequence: CASSPMGAHNEQFF. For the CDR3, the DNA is TGTGCCAGCAGCCCGATGGGTGCCCATAATGAGCAGTTCTTC.

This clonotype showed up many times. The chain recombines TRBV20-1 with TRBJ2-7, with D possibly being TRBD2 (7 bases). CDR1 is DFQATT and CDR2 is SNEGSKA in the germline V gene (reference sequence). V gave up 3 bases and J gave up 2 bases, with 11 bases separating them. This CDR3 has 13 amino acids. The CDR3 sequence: CSASHGGPYEQYF. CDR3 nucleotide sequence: TGCAGTGCTAGTCACGGGGGGCCCTACGAGCAGTACTTC.

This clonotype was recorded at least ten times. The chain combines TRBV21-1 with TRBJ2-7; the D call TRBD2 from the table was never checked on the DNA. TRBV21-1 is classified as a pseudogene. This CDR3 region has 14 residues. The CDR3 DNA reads TGTGCCAGCAACCGGACTAGCGGGAGCTACGAGCAGTACGTC. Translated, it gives CASNRTSGSYEQYV.

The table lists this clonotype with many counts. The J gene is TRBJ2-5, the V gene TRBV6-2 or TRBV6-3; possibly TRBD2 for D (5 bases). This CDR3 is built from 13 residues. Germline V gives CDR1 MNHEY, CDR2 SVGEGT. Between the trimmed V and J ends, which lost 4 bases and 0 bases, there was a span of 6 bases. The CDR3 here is CASSWTYQETQYF. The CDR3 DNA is TGTGCCAGCAGTTGGACTTACCAAGAGACCCAGTACTTC.

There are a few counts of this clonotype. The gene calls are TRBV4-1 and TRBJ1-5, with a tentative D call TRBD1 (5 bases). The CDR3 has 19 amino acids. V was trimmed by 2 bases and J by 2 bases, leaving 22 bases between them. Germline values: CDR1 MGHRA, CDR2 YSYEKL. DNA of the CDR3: TGCGCCAGCAGCCAACTCCCTTCAGTAAGGGGCAGGGGCAATCAGCCCCAGCATTTT. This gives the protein CASSQLPSVRGRGNQPQHF.

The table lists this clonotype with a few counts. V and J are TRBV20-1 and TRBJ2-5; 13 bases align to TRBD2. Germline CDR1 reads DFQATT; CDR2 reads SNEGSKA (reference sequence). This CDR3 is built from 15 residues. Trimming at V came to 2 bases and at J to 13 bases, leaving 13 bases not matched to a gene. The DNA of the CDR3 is TGCAGTGCTAGAAGGCCGGGACTAGCGGGACGCTTACTGTACTTC. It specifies CSARRPGLAGRLLYF.

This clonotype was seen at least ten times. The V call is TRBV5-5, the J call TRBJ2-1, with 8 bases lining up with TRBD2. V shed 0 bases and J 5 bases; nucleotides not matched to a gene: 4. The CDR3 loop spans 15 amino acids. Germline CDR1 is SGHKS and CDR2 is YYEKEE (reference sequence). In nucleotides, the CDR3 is TGTGCCAGCAGCTTGGGGCTAGCGGGTAACAATGAGCAGTTCTTC. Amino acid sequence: CASSLGLAGNNEQFF.

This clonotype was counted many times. In nucleotides, the CDR3 is TGTGCCAGCAGCTTAGCCGGGGGAATCTATGGCTACACCTTC. Encoded protein: CASSLAGGIYGYTF. The V gene is TRBV7-2, the J gene TRBJ1-2; possible D gene TRBD1, 5 bases. V shed 0 bases and J shed 4 bases, with 9 bases lying between them. The CDR3 loop spans 14 amino acids. Germline V lookup: CDR1 SGHTA, CDR2 FQGNSA.

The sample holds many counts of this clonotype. The CDR3 sequence: CASSFRLALGYNEQFF. The CDR3 coding sequence is TGTGCCAGCAGTTTCCGACTAGCGCTTGGATACAATGAGCAGTTCTTC. The chain carries TRBV28 and TRBJ2-1, with TRBD2 matching 8 bases. The V segment lost 3 bases and the J segment 4 bases; nucleotides outside the gene matches: 8. This CDR3 comprises 16 residues. Germline V CDR1 and CDR2: MDHEN, SYDVKM.

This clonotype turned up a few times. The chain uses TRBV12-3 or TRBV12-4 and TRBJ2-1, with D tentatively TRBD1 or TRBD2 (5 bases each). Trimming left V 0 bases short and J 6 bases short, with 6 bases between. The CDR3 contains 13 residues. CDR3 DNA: TGTGCCAGCAGTTTAGCGGGGGTCAATGAGCAGTTCTTC. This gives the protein CASSLAGVNEQFF.

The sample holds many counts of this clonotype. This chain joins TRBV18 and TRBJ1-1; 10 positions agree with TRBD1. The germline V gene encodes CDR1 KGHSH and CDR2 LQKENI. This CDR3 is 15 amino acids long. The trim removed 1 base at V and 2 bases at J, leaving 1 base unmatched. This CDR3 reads CASSPRQGANTEAFF. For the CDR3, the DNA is TGTGCCAGCTCACCACGACAGGGGGCTAACACTGAAGCTTTCTTT.

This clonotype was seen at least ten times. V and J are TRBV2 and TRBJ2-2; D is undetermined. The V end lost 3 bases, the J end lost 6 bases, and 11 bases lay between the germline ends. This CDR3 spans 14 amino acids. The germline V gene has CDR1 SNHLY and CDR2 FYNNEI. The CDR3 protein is CASSDGVLAGELFF. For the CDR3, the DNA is TGTGCCAGCAGTGATGGCGTTTTAGCCGGGGAGCTGTTTTTT.